This T cell receptor (beta chain) originates from a study of OX40 agonist ivuxolimab in advanced cancers. Across the study: At doses from 0.01 to 10 mg/kg, patients were given intravenous ivuxolimab every 2 weeks. Cohort: around 79% men, mean age about 60, aged about 20 to 90.

Repertoires were generated with immunoSEQ multiplex PCR, while TCRdb's copy carries only in-frame clones and drops some. The sample includes tens of thousands of clones, 80% to 90% seen only once; the top ten take approximately 2%. Worth noting for this clone: Its target is not known.

Study-level points and caveats: The average count of expanded clones was higher among CD8+ T cells than among CD4+.

Germline CDR1 and CDR2: SGHAT and FQNNGV. V gave up 0 bases and J gave up 4 bases, with 6 bases separating them. This CDR3 is built from 13 residues. People who had autoimmune disease history or systemic immunosuppression were excluded. This specimen was CD4+ or CD8+ T cells sorted from blood, taken in a trial of the OX40 agonist ivuxolimab. This clonotype was obtained from an adult with an advanced solid tumor such as melanoma, head and neck, liver or kidney cancer. The chain carries TRBV11-2 and TRBJ1-1; D not resolved. The CDR3 loop is CASSLDRSTEAFF. DNA of the CDR3: TGTGCCAGCAGCTTAGATCGAAGCACTGAAGCTTTCTTT.